This T cell receptor (beta chain) is drawn from a study of early T cells in non-severe SARS-CoV-2 infection. In the study overall: It was bulk RNA from unsorted whole blood that was sequenced, and the chains were unpaired.

TCRdb reprocessed the 5' RACE reads via MiXCR and lists one record per CDR3 protein. The sample yields roughly 60,000 distinct CDR3 sequences, roughly 8% seen once. This CDR3 has 15 residues. The V gene end was trimmed by 6 bases and the J gene end by 7 bases; junction bases not matched to a gene: 7. Germline lookup yields CDR1 MDHEN and CDR2 SYDVKM. The V call is TRBV28, the J call TRBJ1-6, with TRBD1 matching 9 bases. Sequencing used whole blood. The receptor comes from an adult who was a healthcare worker with PCR-confirmed SARS-CoV-2 infection or an uninfected control (not recorded which). CDR3 region: CASRWGQGGNSPLHF. CDR3 bases: TGTGCCAGCAGATGGGGACAGGGAGGGAATTCACCCCTCCACTTT.